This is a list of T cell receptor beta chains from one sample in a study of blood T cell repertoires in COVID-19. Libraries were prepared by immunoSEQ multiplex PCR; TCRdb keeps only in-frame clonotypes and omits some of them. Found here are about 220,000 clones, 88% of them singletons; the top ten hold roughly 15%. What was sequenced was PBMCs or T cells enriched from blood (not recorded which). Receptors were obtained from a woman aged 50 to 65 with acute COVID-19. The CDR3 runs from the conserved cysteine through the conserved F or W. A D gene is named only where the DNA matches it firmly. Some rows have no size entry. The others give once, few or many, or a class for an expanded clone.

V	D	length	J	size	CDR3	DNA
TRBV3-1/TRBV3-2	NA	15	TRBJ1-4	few	CASSHQGGTNEKLFF	TGTGCCAGCAGCCATCAGGGAGGGACTAATGAAAAACTGTTTTTT
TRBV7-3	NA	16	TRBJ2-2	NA	CASSPRNQRNTGELFF	TGTGCCAGCAGCCCTAGGAACCAGCGGAACACCGGGGAGCTGTTTTTT
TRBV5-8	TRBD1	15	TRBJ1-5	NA	CASSKGQVNNQPQHF	TGTGCCAGCAGCAAGGGACAGGTGAACAATCAGCCCCAGCATTTT
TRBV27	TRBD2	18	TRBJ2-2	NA	CASSPRLAGGPTTGELFF	TGTGCCAGCAGTCCCCGACTAGCGGGAGGGCCCACCACCGGGGAGCTGTTTTTT
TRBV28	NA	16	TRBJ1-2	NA	CASSLSSTGKGNGYTF	TGTGCCAGCAGTTTATCTTCCACAGGGAAGGGGAATGGCTACACCTTC
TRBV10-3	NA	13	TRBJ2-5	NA	CAISFTSQETQYF	TGTGCCATCAGTTTTACAAGCCAAGAGACCCAGTACTTC
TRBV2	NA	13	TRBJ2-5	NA	CASGRDVQETQYF	TGTGCCAGCGGCCGGGATGTCCAAGAGACCCAGTACTTC
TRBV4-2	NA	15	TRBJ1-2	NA	CASSQEDSPNYGYTF	TGTGCCAGCAGCCAAGAGGACAGCCCGAACTATGGCTACACCTTC
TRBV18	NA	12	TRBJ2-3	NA	CASSSYTDTQYF	TGTGCCAGCTCATCCTACACAGATACGCAGTATTTT
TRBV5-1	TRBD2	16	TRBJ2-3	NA	CASSLGNSGTTDTQYF	TGCGCCAGCAGCCTCGGGAATAGCGGGACCACAGATACGCAGTATTTT
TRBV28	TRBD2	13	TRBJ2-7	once	CASNSGSNYEQYF	TGTGCCAGCAATAGCGGGAGCAATTACGAGCAGTACTTC
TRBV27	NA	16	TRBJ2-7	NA	CASSEIAETSSYEQYF	TGTGCCAGCAGTGAAATAGCGGAAACGAGCTCCTACGAGCAGTACTTC
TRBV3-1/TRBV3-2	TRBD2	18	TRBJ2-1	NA	CASSPREGYSGGYNEQFF	TGTGCCAGCAGCCCCCGGGAGGGGTACTCGGGGGGATACAATGAGCAGTTCTTC
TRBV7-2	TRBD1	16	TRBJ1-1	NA	CASSLAGTERSTEAFF	TGTGCCAGCAGCTTAGCCGGGACAGAGAGGAGCACTGAAGCTTTCTTT
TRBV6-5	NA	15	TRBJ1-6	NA	CASSYSRQGGSPLHF	TGTGCCAGCAGTTACTCGCGTCAGGGAGGCTCACCCCTCCACTTT
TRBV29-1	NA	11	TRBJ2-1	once	CSGLTYNEQFF	TGCAGCGGCCTAACCTACAATGAGCAGTTCTTC
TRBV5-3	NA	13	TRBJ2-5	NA	CARSLGEQETQYF	TGTGCCAGAAGCTTGGGAGAACAAGAGACCCAGTACTTC
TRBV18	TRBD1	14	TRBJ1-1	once	CASSPNTGGTEAFF	TGTGCCAGCTCCCCAAACACAGGGGGGACTGAAGCTTTCTTT
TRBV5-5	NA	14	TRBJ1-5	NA	CASSLGLPGQPQHF	TGTGCCAGCAGCCTGGGACTGCCGGGGCAGCCCCAGCATTTT
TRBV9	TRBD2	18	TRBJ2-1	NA	CASSNRGLAGARAGEQFF	TGTGCCAGCAGTAATCGGGGACTAGCGGGAGCTCGCGCGGGAGAGCAGTTCTTC
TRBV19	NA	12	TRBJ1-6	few	CASRRWDSPLHF	TGTGCCAGTAGGAGGTGGGATTCACCCCTCCACTTT
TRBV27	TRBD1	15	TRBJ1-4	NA	CASTTAGTGGRKLFF	TGTGCCAGCACTACTGCCGGGACAGGGGGGCGAAAACTGTTTTTT
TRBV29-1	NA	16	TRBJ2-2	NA	CSVEDHDRGGSGELFF	TGCAGCGTTGAAGACCATGACAGGGGAGGGTCCGGGGAGCTGTTTTTT
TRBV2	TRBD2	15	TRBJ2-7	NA	CASIGLAGLLGEQYF	TGTGCCAGCATTGGACTAGCGGGCCTGCTTGGAGAGCAGTACTTC
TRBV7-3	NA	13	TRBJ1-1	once	CATAAQMNTEAFF	TGTGCCACCGCTGCCCAGATGAACACTGAAGCTTTCTTT
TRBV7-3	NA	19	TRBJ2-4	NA	CASSSHPGKGNLTKNIQYF	TGTGCCAGCAGCTCCCACCCGGGGAAAGGGAACCTGACCAAAAACATTCAGTACTTC
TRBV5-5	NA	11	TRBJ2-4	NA	CASSLDSIQYF	TGTGCCAGCAGCTTGGACAGCATTCAGTACTTC